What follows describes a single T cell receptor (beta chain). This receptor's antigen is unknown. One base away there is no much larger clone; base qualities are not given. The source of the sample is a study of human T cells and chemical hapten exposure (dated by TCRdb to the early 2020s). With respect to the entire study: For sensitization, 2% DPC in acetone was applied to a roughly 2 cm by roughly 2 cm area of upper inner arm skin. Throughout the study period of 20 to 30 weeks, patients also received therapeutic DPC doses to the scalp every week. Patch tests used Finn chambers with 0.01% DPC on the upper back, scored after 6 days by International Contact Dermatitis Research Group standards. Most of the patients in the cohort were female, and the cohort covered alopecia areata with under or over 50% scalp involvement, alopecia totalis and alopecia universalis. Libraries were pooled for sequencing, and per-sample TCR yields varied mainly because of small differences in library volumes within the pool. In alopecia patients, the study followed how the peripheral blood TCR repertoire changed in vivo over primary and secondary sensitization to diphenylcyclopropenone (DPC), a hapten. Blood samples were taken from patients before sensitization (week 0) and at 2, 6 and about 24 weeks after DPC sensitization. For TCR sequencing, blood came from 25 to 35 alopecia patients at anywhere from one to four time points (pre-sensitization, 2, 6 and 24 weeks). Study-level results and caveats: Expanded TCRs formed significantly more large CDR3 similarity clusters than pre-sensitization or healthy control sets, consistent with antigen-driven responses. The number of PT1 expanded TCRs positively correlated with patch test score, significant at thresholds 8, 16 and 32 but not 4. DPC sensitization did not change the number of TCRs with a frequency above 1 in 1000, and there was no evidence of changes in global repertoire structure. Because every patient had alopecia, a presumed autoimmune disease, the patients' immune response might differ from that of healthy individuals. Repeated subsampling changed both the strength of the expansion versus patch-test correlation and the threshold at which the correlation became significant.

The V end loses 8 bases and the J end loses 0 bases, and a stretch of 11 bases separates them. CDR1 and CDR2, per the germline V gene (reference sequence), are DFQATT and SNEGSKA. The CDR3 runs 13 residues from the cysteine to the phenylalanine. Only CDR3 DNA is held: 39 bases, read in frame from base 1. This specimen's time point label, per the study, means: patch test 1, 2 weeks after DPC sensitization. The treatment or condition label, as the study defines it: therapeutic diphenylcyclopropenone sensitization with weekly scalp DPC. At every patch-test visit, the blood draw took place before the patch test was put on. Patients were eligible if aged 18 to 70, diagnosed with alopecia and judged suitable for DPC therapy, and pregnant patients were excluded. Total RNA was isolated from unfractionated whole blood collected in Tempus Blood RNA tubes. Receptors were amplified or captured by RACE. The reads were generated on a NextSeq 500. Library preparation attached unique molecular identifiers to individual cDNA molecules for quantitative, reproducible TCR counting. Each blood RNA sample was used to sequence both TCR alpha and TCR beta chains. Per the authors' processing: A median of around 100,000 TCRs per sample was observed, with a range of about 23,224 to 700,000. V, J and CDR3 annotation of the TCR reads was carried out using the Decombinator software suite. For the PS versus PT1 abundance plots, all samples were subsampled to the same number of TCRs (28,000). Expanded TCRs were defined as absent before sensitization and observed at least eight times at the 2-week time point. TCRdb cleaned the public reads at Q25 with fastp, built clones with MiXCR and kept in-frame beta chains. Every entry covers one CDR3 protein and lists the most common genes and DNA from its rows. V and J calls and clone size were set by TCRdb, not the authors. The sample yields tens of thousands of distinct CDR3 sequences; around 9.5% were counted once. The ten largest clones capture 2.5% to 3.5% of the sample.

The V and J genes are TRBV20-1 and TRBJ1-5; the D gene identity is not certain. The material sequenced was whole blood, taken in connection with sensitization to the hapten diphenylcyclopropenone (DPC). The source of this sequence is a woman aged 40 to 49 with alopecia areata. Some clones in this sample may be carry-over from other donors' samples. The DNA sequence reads TGCAGTACCGAGAGGTTTAGCAATCAGCCCCAGCATTTT. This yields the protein CSTERFSNQPQHF.